The source of this T cell receptor (beta chain) is a study of cytomegalovirus exposure and HLA in healthy donors. Looking at the study overall: Previous work identified roughly 120 million unique TCR beta sequences from 150 million to 200 million T cells. Study-wide findings and caveats: A later analysis by the authors found several of the most significant clusters apparently linked to common viral pathogens. Per a prior analysis, the majority of TCR beta V segments were productive roughly 90% or roughly 30% of the time.

This PCR relied on a set of 60 Vbeta primers and 13 Jbeta primers. Data came from immunoSEQ multiplex PCR; TCRdb stores just in-frame clones and leaves some out. This sample carries about 74,000 clones, with roughly 7.4% going to the ten biggest clones. As concerns this clone: Its specificity is unknown.

The V gene's germline CDR1 is MNHEY and CDR2 SVGAGI. This CDR3 has 15 amino acids. Trimming at V came to 6 bases and at J to 7 bases, leaving 12 bases not matched to a gene. This clonotype was obtained from a female donor in good health and CMV-seropositive. Sequencing was done on a sample of PBMCs. The rearrangement joins TRBV6-5 to TRBJ2-1; 7 bases fit TRBD1. The DNA of the CDR3 is TGTGCCAGCAGGATTACAGGGGATGAGAGTAATGAGCAGTTCTTC. This translates into CASRITGDESNEQFF.